This record looks at one T cell receptor beta chain sequence and its context. Its antigen is unknown. V was shortened by 5 bases and J by 4 bases, with 10 bases between the two germline ends. The CDR3 is made up of 13 amino acids. CDR1 is SGHAT and CDR2 is FQNNGV in the germline V gene. This specimen belongs to a study of glioma-infiltrating T cells. Study observations and caveats: Above-expected tissue-blood divergence occurred in all gliomas, most in low-grade ones. Very few CDR3 sequences were shared between tissue and blood.

Using RNA template, CDR3s of TCR alpha and beta were amplified with iRepertoire arm-PCR. Tissue mRNA or PBMC total RNA, about 90-450 ng, went into one-step reverse transcription and amplification. TCRdb re-derived calls from the multiplex PCR reads in MiXCR, one entry per CDR3 protein. This table has fewer than 200,000 distinct CDR3 sequences, roughly two fifths appearing once. The source is a human donor with low-grade glioma or glioblastoma, undergoing nonglioma brain surgery, or in good health (not recorded which). The rearrangement links TRBV11-2 to TRBJ2-3, with D uncertain. The sequencing input was glioma tissue, nonneoplastic brain tissue, or PBMCs (not recorded which). CDR3 loop: CASSLPMADTQYF. CDR3 DNA sequence: TGTGCCAGCAGCCTGCCCATGGCAGATACGCAGTATTTT. Looking up the rest from reference TRBV11-2 and TRBJ2-3 gives the full variable domain: EAGVAQSPRYKIIEKRQSVAFWCNPISGHATLYWYQQILGQGPKLLIQFQNNGVVDDSQLPKDRFSAERLKGVDSTLKIQPAKLEDSAVYLCASSLPMADTQYFGPGTRLTVL.